This T cell receptor (beta chain) emerged from a study of Tregs in tolerant kidney transplant recipients. This clone was observed a few times. The V gene lost 6 bases and the J gene lost 6 bases, with 12 bases spanning the gap. The CDR3 length is 13 residues. The germline V gene encodes CDR1 SGHTA and CDR2 FQGNSA. Only in-frame clones appear in the TCRdb table, and some are missing; sequencing was by immunoSEQ multiplex PCR. This table holds tens of thousands of clones, around 83% found once. The clonotype comes from a human donor in good health. The sequenced sample consisted of CD4+ T cells from blood. J is TRBJ1-5 and V is TRBV7-2; D ambiguous. CDR3 coding DNA: TGTGCCAGCAGTCTGAATGGTGGTCAGCCCCAGCATTTT. Translation gives CASSLNGGQPQHF.